The source of this T cell receptor beta chain is a study of T cell changes during pregnancy in multiple sclerosis. Profiling relied on immunoSEQ multiplex PCR, and the TCRdb table lists in-frame clones only, not all of them. The table records approximately 80,000 clones, 94% of them present only once. This receptor was taken from a female donor with multiple sclerosis, enrolled in a pregnancy study. The starting material was peripheral blood, obtained in the third trimester of pregnancy.

The CDR3 region is CAISAGQLLPNYGYTF. CDR3 sequence (DNA): TGTGCCATCAGTGCGGGACAGCTACTTCCTAACTATGGCTACACCTTC. The gene calls are TRBV10-3 and TRBJ1-2; TRBD1 agrees at 7 bases. The CDR3 spans 16 residues. The V and J ends lost 4 bases and 0 bases, in that order; junction bases with no gene match: 8. Germline CDR1 is ENHRY and CDR2 is SYGVKD.